This TCR beta chain was captured by sequencing in a study of memory CD4+ T cells and cytomegalovirus serostatus (dated by TCRdb to between 2018 and 2020). Notes on the research overall: A total of some 33 healthy Belgian adults, of whom 9 were CMV seropositive and approximately 25 were CMV seronegative, were included in the cohort. The study sequenced CD4+ memory TCRbeta repertoires of a Belgian cohort with known cytomegalovirus serostatus to replicate a published TCR-based CMV serostatus classifier. Results the study describes overall, beyond this receptor: Unlike the original study, which covered naive and memory CD4+ and CD8+ populations, the Belgian study sequenced only CD4+CD45RO+ memory cells. The results were interpreted as suggesting that the CMV-associated TCR signature is largely present in the CD4+ memory repertoire. A median bootstrapped AUC of 0.95 with a 95% CI of 0.76-1.00 was achieved on the Belgian cohort by the original-framework classifier. Among the 150 or so previously reported CMV-associated TCRbeta sequences, 67 showed up in the CD4+ memory repertoires, with each one found in between one and five individuals. CMV serostatus prediction reached a median bootstrapped AUC of nearly 0.96 with the original framework and just under 0.93 with a US-trained random forest.

CDR1 and CDR2 (SGHRS, YFSETQ) derive from the germline V gene. The CDR3 goes from the cysteine to the phenylalanine over 19 residues. Just CDR3 DNA is preserved here, 57 bases in frame from base 1. Trimming accounts for 1 base at V and 0 bases at J, while the number of junction bases matched to no gene is 14. Single viable CD3+CD4+CD8-CD45RO+ cells were sorted as memory CD4+ T cells on a FACSAria II. To determine CMV serostatus, a Roche Elecsys assay was used that detects serum IgG against CMV pp150, pp28, p38 and p52. Following thawing, total CD4+ T cells were enriched through positive selection using CD4 magnetic microbeads. The samples came from a separate study whose specific focus was interrogating the CD4+ T cell memory repertoire. Peripheral blood mononuclear cells were isolated and cryopreserved according to standard operating procedures, and serum was stored at -80 degrees C. Staining used CD3-PerCP (BW264/56), CD4-APC (RPA-T4), CD45RO-PE (UCHT1) and CD8-Pacific Orange (3B5) antibodies, with Sytox blue excluding non-viable cells.

The Quick-DNA Microprep Kit was used to extract genomic DNA from the sorted cells. Amplification of TCRbeta DNA was done with the immunoSEQ hsTCRbeta kit, following the protocol from the manufacturer. An Illumina MiSeq instrument was used to sequence the TCRbeta libraries. The authors processed their data as follows. Once out-of-frame sequences had been removed, a few million distinct TCRbeta sequences were left, which works out to an average of about 71,000 per individual. Each individual was scored by the count of 150 to 200 previously reported CMV-associated TCRbeta sequences and the total productive distinct TCRbeta count. A beta-binomial model was reimplemented in Python, and random forests from scikit-learn, run with default parameters, were trained on data from the US cohort. On the Belgian cohort, classifier performance was reported as the median AUC, along with percentile confidence intervals, across 10,000 bootstrap iterations. TCRdb mirrors the immuneACCESS table, restricted to in-frame sequences. Some clones are absent from its copies; in checked studies, under half trace to an unresolved V gene, and the reason for the others is unknown. V and J calls and clone size follow that table, whereas D and trimming were derived from the DNA. The sample table lists about 53,000 clones, about 78% of them with a count of one. The ten largest clones capture about 0.79% of the sample.

Concerning this clone itself: Its antigen target is currently unknown. Nothing much larger sits one base from this clone, and base qualities are not available.

The sequence was obtained from an adult in good health and CMV-seronegative. Sequencing was carried out using memory CD4+ T cells from blood. Rearrangement joined TRBV5-1 to TRBJ2-7, and 9 junctional nucleotides match TRBD1. The DNA is TGCGCCAGCAGCTTGTGGACAACGTCCGGGACAGGGTACTCCTACGAGCAGTACTTC. Its coded protein is CASSLWTTSGTGYSYEQYF.